This is a list of T cell receptor beta chains from one sample in a study of chemoradiotherapy in HPV16-positive cancers. Assay used: immunoSEQ multiplex PCR; TCRdb lists only in-frame clones, some missing. The sample has 3,000 or so clones, more than 85% seen once. This material consisted of tumor tissue, taken from a patient who underwent chemoradiotherapy. The receptors derive from a human donor with HPV-associated anogenital cancer. The CDR3 runs from the conserved cysteine through the conserved F or W. The D gene is left open where the match is weak. Part of the rows lack a size; the others show once, few, many or a class for expanded clones.

j_gene: TRBJ1-2
d_gene: .
abundance: .
v_gene: TRBV30
CDR3nt: TGTGCCTGGTCGGTCCCCTATGGCTACACCTTC
CDR3aa: CAWSVPYGYTF

j_gene: TRBJ2-1
d_gene: .
abundance: .
v_gene: TRBV6-5
CDR3nt: TGTGCCAGCAGGGTGGGAGTTTCCTACAATGAGCAGTTCTTC
CDR3aa: CASRVGVSYNEQFF

j_gene: TRBJ2-7
d_gene: .
abundance: .
v_gene: TRBV4-1
CDR3nt: TGCGCCAGCAGCCAAGGCAGGGGGGGCTACGAGCAGTACTTC
CDR3aa: CASSQGRGGYEQYF

j_gene: TRBJ2-5
d_gene: TRBD2
abundance: .
v_gene: TRBV30
CDR3nt: TGTGCCTGGGGAGGCGGGGGGGCCGGAGAGACCCAGTACTTC
CDR3aa: CAWGGGGAGETQYF

j_gene: TRBJ2-2
d_gene: .
abundance: .
v_gene: TRBV29-1
CDR3nt: TGCAGCGTTGTCCAGGCGAACACCGGGGAGCTGTTTTTT
CDR3aa: CSVVQANTGELFF

j_gene: TRBJ2-3
d_gene: TRBD2
abundance: .
v_gene: TRBV9
CDR3nt: TGTGCCAGCAGCGTGCGCGGGGGGGATACGCAGTATTTT
CDR3aa: CASSVRGGDTQYF

j_gene: TRBJ2-3
d_gene: TRBD2
abundance: .
v_gene: TRBV9
CDR3nt: TGTGCCAGCAACCGGGGGGACACAGATACGCAGTATTTT
CDR3aa: CASNRGDTDTQYF

j_gene: TRBJ1-3
d_gene: .
abundance: .
v_gene: TRBV2
CDR3nt: TGTGCCAGCATAAGGGATACTGGAAACACCATATATTTT
CDR3aa: CASIRDTGNTIYF

j_gene: TRBJ1-1
d_gene: .
abundance: once
v_gene: TRBV9
CDR3nt: TGTGCCAGCAGCCTTAGCGGTGTCATGAACACTGAAGCTTTCTTT
CDR3aa: CASSLSGVMNTEAFF

j_gene: TRBJ1-1
d_gene: .
abundance: .
v_gene: TRBV5-1
CDR3nt: TGCGCCAGCAGCCTGCTTCTGGGGGGACGGACTGAAGCTTTCTTT
CDR3aa: CASSLLLGGRTEAFF

j_gene: TRBJ1-3
d_gene: .
abundance: .
v_gene: TRBV9
CDR3nt: TGTGCCAGCAGCGTAGGACCCCTGGGGGGAAACACCATATATTTT
CDR3aa: CASSVGPLGGNTIYF

j_gene: TRBJ2-5
d_gene: TRBD1
abundance: .
v_gene: TRBV4-3
CDR3nt: TGCGCCAGCAGCCAACAGGGGGCGGGAGAGACCCAGTACTTC
CDR3aa: CASSQQGAGETQYF

j_gene: TRBJ1-2
d_gene: .
abundance: .
v_gene: TRBV5-1
CDR3nt: TGCGCCAGCAGCATAATTCCAGGGGACTATGGCTACACCTTC
CDR3aa: CASSIIPGDYGYTF

j_gene: TRBJ1-6
d_gene: TRBD1
abundance: .
v_gene: TRBV7-9
CDR3nt: TGTGCCAGCAGCTTAGGACAGGGCTTCTATAATTCACCCCTCCACTTT
CDR3aa: CASSLGQGFYNSPLHF

j_gene: TRBJ2-7
d_gene: .
abundance: .
v_gene: TRBV9
CDR3nt: TGTGCCAGCAGCTACCAACTCGAGCCGAGCTACGAGCAGTACTTC
CDR3aa: CASSYQLEPSYEQYF

j_gene: TRBJ1-1
d_gene: .
abundance: .
v_gene: TRBV4-3
CDR3nt: TGCGCCAGCAGCCAAGATAGGGGAGGGAACACTGAAGCTTTCTTT
CDR3aa: CASSQDRGGNTEAFF

j_gene: TRBJ1-2
d_gene: TRBD1
abundance: few
v_gene: TRBV11-2
CDR3nt: TGTGCCAGCAGCACAGACAGGGACCATGGCTACACCTTC
CDR3aa: CASSTDRDHGYTF

j_gene: TRBJ1-1
d_gene: TRBD1
abundance: .
v_gene: TRBV16
CDR3nt: TGTGCCAGCAGCCTGGGGCAGGGGGCGCGGACTGAAGCTTTCTTT
CDR3aa: CASSLGQGARTEAFF

j_gene: TRBJ2-3
d_gene: .
abundance: few
v_gene: TRBV28
CDR3nt: TGTGCTCACTTTCCCAATTTTGGAGATACGCAGTATTTT
CDR3aa: CAHFPNFGDTQYF

j_gene: TRBJ1-1
d_gene: .
abundance: .
v_gene: TRBV10-3
CDR3nt: TGTGCCATCAAACAGAACACTGAAGCTTTCTTT
CDR3aa: CAIKQNTEAFF

j_gene: TRBJ2-5
d_gene: TRBD2
abundance: .
v_gene: TRBV19
CDR3nt: TGTGCCAGTAGTATAAAGCGGGGGGTACAAGAGACCCAGTACTTC
CDR3aa: CASSIKRGVQETQYF